A selection of T cell receptor beta chains follows, all from one sample in a study of blood T cell repertoires in COVID-19. Repertoires were generated with immunoSEQ multiplex PCR, while TCRdb's copy carries only in-frame clones and drops some. The sample contains 200,000 to 300,000 clones, around four fifths of which appear only once. Sequenced sample: peripheral blood. These receptors came from a man aged 60-69 years with acute or convalescent COVID-19. Both conserved end residues are trimmed from each CDR3.

j_call | v_call | cdr3_length | cdr3_aa
TRBJ2-4 | TRBV3-1/TRBV3-2 | 14 | ASSIGSGGPKNIQY
TRBJ1-2 | TRBV6-2/TRBV6-3 | 11 | ASSYSTGYGYT
TRBJ2-2 | TRBV7-3 | 16 | ASSPRGGQGVGTGELF
TRBJ1-1 | TRBV28 | 12 | ASSFGGANTEAF
TRBJ2-1 | TRBV6-4 | 13 | ASSDTQATANEQF
TRBJ1-2 | TRBV6-5 | 13 | ASRNIPGQNYGYT
TRBJ2-7 | TRBV7-2 | 13 | ASSPAAGGAYEQY
TRBJ2-7 | TRBV6-1 | 14 | ASSGAGDGYSYEQY
TRBJ2-7 | TRBV6-5 | 13 | ASSYRGRVVSEQY
TRBJ2-7 | TRBV19 | 11 | ASSMGSSHEQY
TRBJ2-5 | TRBV18 | 11 | ASSPATVGTQY
TRBJ2-2 | TRBV7-2 | 11 | ASSQGGVGELF
TRBJ2-1 | TRBV6-6 | 14 | ASSLTSGTTYNEQF
TRBJ1-2 | TRBV6-1 | 11 | ASSETPRRSCT
TRBJ2-7 | TRBV6-2/TRBV6-3 | 16 | ASSYSASGNVITYEQY
TRBJ2-1 | TRBV19 | 14 | ASKRGSGPPSNEQF
TRBJ2-7 | TRBV27 | 13 | ASSLLAGGPYEQY
TRBJ2-6 | TRBV7-5 | 15 | ATGSGGYISGANVLT
TRBJ2-1 | TRBV15 | 11 | ATSRGRNNEQF
TRBJ1-4 | TRBV30 | 12 | AWATGGGIEKLF
TRBJ1-1 | TRBV19 | 11 | ASSITGGTEAF